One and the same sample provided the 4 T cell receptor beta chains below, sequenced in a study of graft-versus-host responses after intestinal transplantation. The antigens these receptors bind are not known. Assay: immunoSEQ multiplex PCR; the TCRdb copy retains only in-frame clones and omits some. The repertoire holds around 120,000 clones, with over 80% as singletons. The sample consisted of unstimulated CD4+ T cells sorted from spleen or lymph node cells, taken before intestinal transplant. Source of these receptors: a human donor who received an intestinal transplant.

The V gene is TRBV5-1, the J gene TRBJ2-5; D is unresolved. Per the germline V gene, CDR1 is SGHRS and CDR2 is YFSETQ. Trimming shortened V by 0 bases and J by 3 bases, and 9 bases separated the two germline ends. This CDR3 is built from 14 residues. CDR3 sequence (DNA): TGCGCCAGCAGCTTGGGGCAGATTGAAGAGACCCAGTACTTC. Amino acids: CASSLGQIEETQYF.

CDR3 bases: TGTGCCAGCAGCTCTAGCGGGCCAGATACGCAGTATTTT. Amino acids: CASSSSGPDTQYF. This sequence joins TRBV7-3 and TRBJ2-3; 8 bases agree with TRBD2. There are 13 residues in the CDR3. Germline V lookup: CDR1 SGHTA, CDR2 FQGTGA. The trim removed 4 bases at V and 4 bases at J, leaving 1 base unmatched.

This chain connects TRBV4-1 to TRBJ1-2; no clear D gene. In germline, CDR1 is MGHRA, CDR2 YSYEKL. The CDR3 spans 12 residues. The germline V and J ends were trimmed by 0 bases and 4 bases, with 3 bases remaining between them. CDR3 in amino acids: CASSQDSYGYTF. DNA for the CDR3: TGCGCCAGCAGCCAAGACAGCTATGGCTACACCTTC.

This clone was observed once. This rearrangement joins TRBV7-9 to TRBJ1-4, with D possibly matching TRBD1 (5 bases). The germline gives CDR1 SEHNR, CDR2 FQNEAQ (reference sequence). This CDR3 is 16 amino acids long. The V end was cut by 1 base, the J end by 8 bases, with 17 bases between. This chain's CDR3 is CASSLGRRRDEEKLFF. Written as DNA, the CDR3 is TGTGCCAGCAGCTTAGGACGACGCAGGGATGAAGAAAAACTGTTTTTT.